The 26 T cell receptor beta chains in this list originate from one sample, sequenced in a study of beta chain features in type 1 diabetes. Study findings and constraints: In all four CD4+ subsets, TCRB CDR3 length was significantly, moderately reduced in type 1 diabetes.

These receptors' targets are unknown. Investigators reverse transcribed all isolated RNA, so they sequenced expressed TCRB transcripts. The repertoire was sequenced with immunoSEQ multiplex PCR; TCRdb's copy has only in-frame clones and lacks some. The table includes hundreds of thousands of clones, around 15% detected once. The source material was naive CD4+ T cells from blood. These receptor sequences come from a man between 18 and 35 years old with type 1 diabetes.

The rearrangement uses TRBV18 and TRBJ2-6; D not resolved. Germline values: CDR1 KGHSH, CDR2 LQKENI. V was pared by 3 bases and J by 0 bases, with 6 bases between. The CDR3 loop spans 15 amino acids. The DNA of the CDR3 is TGTGCCAGCTCACCCCTAATCTCTGGGGCCAACGTCCTGACTTTC. Its protein is CASSPLISGANVLTF.

The chain recombines TRBV5-1 with TRBJ2-3; unclear D gene. Germline CDR1 is SGHRS and CDR2 is YFSETQ. The V end lost 3 bases, the J end lost 2 bases, and 4 bases lay between the germline ends. The CDR3 totals 12 residues. The CDR3 reads CASSSDTDTQYF. In DNA, the CDR3 is TGCGCCAGCAGCTCAGACACAGATACGCAGTATTTT. Supplemented by reference TRBV5-1 and TRBJ2-3, the full variable domain reads KAGVTQTPRYLIKTRGQQVTLSCSPISGHRSVSWYQQTPGQGLQFLFEYFSETQRNKGNFPGRFSGRQFSNSRSEMNVSTLELGDSALYLCASSSDTDTQYFGPGTRLTVL.

This clone has a handful of counts. V is TRBV5-1 and J is TRBJ1-2, with 8 bases matching TRBD1. The CDR3 has 14 amino acids. Germline CDR1 and CDR2: SGHRS and YFSETQ. J gave up 4 bases and V 4 bases, and 6 bases lay outside the gene matches. This CDR3 is CASSDQGQAYGYTF. For the CDR3, the DNA is TGCGCCAGCAGCGACCAGGGACAGGCCTATGGCTACACCTTC.

This clone was counted only a few times. The V gene is TRBV27, the J gene TRBJ2-3; the match to TRBD1 covers 8 bases. CDR1 is MNHEY and CDR2 is SMNVEV in the germline V gene (reference sequence). CDR3 length equals 13 residues. J lost 5 bases, V lost 6 bases, and 4 bases had no gene match. The CDR3 spells CASRGQVIDTQYF. The CDR3 nucleotides read TGTGCCAGCAGGGGACAGGTGATAGATACGCAGTATTTT.

This clone was observed a handful of times. This chain joins TRBV30 and TRBJ2-7; TRBD1 matches 8 bases. The CDR3 covers 11 residues. Germline CDR1 GTSNPN, CDR2 SVGIG (reference sequence). V lost 5 bases to trimming and J lost 6 bases; unmatched junction nucleotides: 3. In DNA, the CDR3 is TGTGCCTGGGTAGACAGGGGCGAGCAGTACTTC. Translating it yields CAWVDRGEQYF.

The chain uses TRBV7-9 and TRBJ2-7; D call uncertain. Trimming removed 3 bases from V and 2 bases from J, with 5 bases in between. CDR1 and CDR2 (germline): SEHNR, FQNEAQ (reference sequence). This CDR3 has 12 amino acids. This CDR3 reads CASSLAPYEQYF. For the CDR3, the DNA is TGTGCCAGCAGCTTGGCACCCTACGAGCAGTACTTC.

The chain links TRBV30 to TRBJ2-1, with 9 bases fitting TRBD2. V shed 1 base and J 8 bases; nucleotides not matched to a gene: 9. Germline-derived CDR1 and CDR2 are GTSNPN and SVGIG (reference sequence). The CDR3 runs 15 residues. CDR3 sequence (DNA): TGTGCCTGGAGTGGAGTAGCGGGGGCCCTCTATGAGCAGTTCTTC. It encodes CAWSGVAGALYEQFF. The variable domain in full, completed from reference TRBV30 and TRBJ2-1, reads SQTIHQWPATLVQPVGSPLSLECTVEGTSNPNLYWYRQAAGRGLQLLFYSVGIGQISSEVPQNLSASRPQDRQFILSSKKLLLSDSGFYLCAWSGVAGALYEQFFGPGTRLTVL.

This clone was counted only a few times. V gene TRBV7-8 combines with J gene TRBJ2-7, with D uncertain. The CDR3 totals 15 residues. In germline, CDR1 is SGHVS, CDR2 FQNEAQ. V gave up 6 bases and J gave up 2 bases, with 17 bases separating them. This CDR3 is CASSPGNPHTYEQYF. CDR3 bases: TGTGCCAGCAGTCCCGGTAATCCCCACACCTACGAGCAGTACTTC. Variable domain in full (rest from reference TRBV7-8 and TRBJ2-7): GAGVSQSPRYKVAKRGQDVALRCDPISGHVSLFWYQQALGQGPEFLTYFQNEAQLDKSGLPSDRFFAERPEGSVSTLKIQRTQQEDSAVYLCASSPGNPHTYEQYFGPGTRLTVT.

This clone was seen a few times. In DNA form, the CDR3 reads TGTGCCTGGGGCATTAGCGGGAGGAAGGAGACCCAGTACTTC. The encoded protein is CAWGISGRKETQYF. This rearrangement joins TRBV30 to TRBJ2-5; 10 bases are shared with TRBD2. The CDR3 contains 14 residues. Trimming at V came to 5 bases and at J to 5 bases, leaving 8 bases not matched to a gene. CDR1 is GTSNPN and CDR2 is SVGIG in the germline V gene (reference sequence).

In this sample, this clone turned up a few times. Other DNA sequences in this sample translate to the same CDR3. V gene TRBV30 combines with J gene TRBJ2-3; 7 bases are a match to TRBD2. From germline, CDR1 is GTSNPN and CDR2 SVGIG (reference sequence). CDR3 length: 13 residues. V dropped 4 bases and J dropped 4; count of bases not matched to a gene: 5. The CDR3 loop reads CAWNAGAPDTQYF. CDR3 DNA sequence: TGTGCCTGGAATGCGGGAGCTCCAGATACGCAGTATTTT.

The chain couples TRBV10-3 to TRBJ2-5; TRBD1 agrees at 9 bases. Germline V gene lookup returns CDR1 ENHRY and CDR2 SYGVKD. The CDR3 has 13 amino acids. The V segment lost 3 bases and the J segment 5 bases; nucleotides outside the gene matches: 1. The CDR3 sequence: CAISEQGAETQYF. The CDR3 DNA follows: TGTGCCATCAGTGAACAGGGGGCTGAGACCCAGTACTTC.

The chain recombines TRBV27 with TRBJ1-2; a weak D match, TRBD1 (5 bases). V was pared by 6 bases and J by 4 bases, with 12 bases between. Germline-derived CDR1 and CDR2 are MNHEY and SMNVEV (reference sequence). The CDR3 has 13 residues. The CDR3 DNA is TGTGCCAGCAGCCAGGTAACAGGCTATGGCTACACCTTC. Its translation is CASSQVTGYGYTF.

This clone was observed a few times. The rearrangement uses TRBV6-5 and TRBJ2-6, with D hard to call. Germline V CDR1 and CDR2: MNHEY, SVGAGI. This CDR3 region has 14 residues. Trimming left V 2 bases short and J 0 bases short, with 2 bases between. The CDR3 loop reads CASSYDSGANVLTF. CDR3 DNA sequence: TGTGCCAGCAGTTACGACTCTGGGGCCAACGTCCTGACTTTC.

Only a few counts were recorded for this clone. The chain carries TRBV30 and TRBJ2-7; D might be TRBD1 or TRBD2, each matching 5 bases. The length of the CDR3 is 14 residues. The V gene lost 8 bases and the J gene lost 3 bases, with 20 bases spanning the gap. CDR1 and CDR2 from the germline V gene are GTSNPN and SVGIG (reference sequence). CDR3 sequence reads: CARGPAGGYYEQYF. For the CDR3, the DNA is TGTGCCCGGGGCCCGGCGGGTGGGTACTACGAGCAGTACTTC.

In this sample, this clone turned up a few times. This chain links TRBV23-1 with TRBJ2-6; possibly TRBD2 for D (5 bases). TRBV23-1 is an ORF, with its function uncertain. This CDR3 has 15 residues. Trimming took 4 bases from V and 4 from J, leaving 11 bases between them. CDR3 sequence (DNA): TGCGCCAGCAGTCGAGGGAATTTGGGGGCCAACGTCCTGACTTTC. Amino acid sequence: CASSRGNLGANVLTF.

This sequence joins TRBV15 and TRBJ2-5, with a tentative D call TRBD2 (7 bases). This CDR3 has 16 amino acids. With 6 bases removed from V and 5 bases from J, the gap between germline ends came to 22 bases. CDR1 is LNHNV, CDR2 YYDKDF, per germline (reference sequence). The CDR3 bases are TGTGCCACCAGGGATACGGGGGGCAAGCGGGCGGAGACCCAGTACTTC. Translated: CATRDTGGKRAETQYF.

The V and J genes are TRBV19 and TRBJ1-2; D is perhaps TRBD1 (5 bases). This CDR3 comprises 12 residues. CDR1 is LNHDA and CDR2 is SQIVND in the germline V gene (reference sequence). V was cut by 4 bases and J by 7 bases, with 10 bases left in between. The DNA of the CDR3 is TGTGCCAGTAGTAGCGCAGGGAGTGGCTACACCTTC. Translating gives CASSSAGSGYTF.

As concerns this clone: Distinct nucleotide sequences in the sample also encode this CDR3. The chain links TRBV5-1 to TRBJ1-2; D is unresolved. The CDR3 spans 13 residues. CDR1 and CDR2 from the germline V gene are SGHRS and YFSETQ. The germline V and J ends were trimmed by 0 bases and 6 bases, with 9 bases remaining between them. CDR3 residues: CASSLGQVDGYTF. The CDR3 DNA reads TGCGCCAGCAGCTTGGGTCAGGTTGATGGCTACACCTTC.

V and J are TRBV27 and TRBJ2-1; 7 positions agree with TRBD2. The germline CDR1 and CDR2 sequences are MNHEY and SMNVEV (reference sequence). V gave up 6 bases and J gave up 3 bases; unmatched junction bases: 11. This CDR3 spans 16 amino acids. CDR3 bases: TGTGCCAGCAGCCCCACACCCCAGCGGGGCTACAATGAGCAGTTCTTC. Encoded protein: CASSPTPQRGYNEQFF.

The chain uses TRBV7-9 and TRBJ2-5; unclear D gene. This CDR3 has 11 amino acids. Germline lookup yields CDR1 SEHNR and CDR2 FQNEAQ (reference sequence). Trimming left V 5 bases short and J 3 bases short, with 4 bases between. CDR3 nucleotide sequence: TGTGCCAGCAGCCAAAAAGAGACCCAGTACTTC. It translates to CASSQKETQYF.

This clone was counted a few times. V and J are TRBV7-2 and TRBJ1-5; perhaps TRBD1 as D (6 bases). The V and J ends lost 2 bases and 7 bases respectively, with 12 bases between them. CDR1 and CDR2 from the germline V gene are SGHTA and FQGNSA. This CDR3 contains 14 residues. The CDR3 DNA follows: TGTGCCAGCAGCTTAAGATCCGGGACACAGCCCCAGCATTTT. Translation: CASSLRSGTQPQHF.

This clone was seen only a few times. The CDR3 nucleotides are TGTGCCAGCAGCAAAGTGGCGCCGAACTCACCCCTCCACTTT. It is translated as CASSKVAPNSPLHF. The chain uses TRBV21-1 and TRBJ1-6. TRBV21-1 is tagged as a pseudogene. The CDR3 loop spans 14 amino acids.

The chain recombines TRBV2 with TRBJ2-3; a weak D match, TRBD2 (7 bases). The CDR3 loop spans 13 amino acids. Trimming cost V 8 bases and J 1 base, with 10 bases left between them. Per the germline V gene, CDR1 is SNHLY and CDR2 is FYNNEI. The CDR3 here is CASEGGGTDTQYF. Here the CDR3 DNA reads TGTGCCAGCGAAGGGGGGGGCACAGATACGCAGTATTTT. Drawing the rest from reference TRBV2 and TRBJ2-3, the complete variable domain is EPEVTQTPSHQVTQMGQEVILRCVPISNHLYFYWYRQILGQKVEFLVSFYNNEISEKSEIFDDQFSVERPDGSNFTLKIRSTKLEDSAMYFCASEGGGTDTQYFGPGTRLTVL.

This clone was observed a handful of times. This rearrangement joins TRBV20-1 to TRBJ2-1; TRBD1 might be the D (6 bases). The CDR3 loop spans 10 amino acids. The V and J ends lost 8 bases and 7 bases respectively, with 9 bases between them. Germline V lookup: CDR1 DFQATT, CDR2 SNEGSKA (reference sequence). The CDR3 loop reads CSHRENEQFF. CDR3 coding DNA: TGCAGTCACAGGGAAAATGAGCAGTTCTTC.

The chain joins TRBV19 to TRBJ2-3, with TRBD1 matching over 8 bases. The CDR3 extends over 13 amino acids. Germline V gene sequence: CDR1 LNHDA, CDR2 SQIVND (reference sequence). The trim removed 6 bases at V and 4 bases at J, leaving 3 bases unmatched. CDR3 bases: TGTGCCAGTAGCCAGGGGGCTGCAGATACGCAGTATTTT. Encoded protein: CASSQGAADTQYF.

The chain links TRBV7-3 to TRBJ1-2; no firm D call. Germline CDR1 SGHTA, CDR2 FQGTGA. Between the trimmed V and J ends, which lost 0 bases and 7 bases, there was a span of 9 bases. The CDR3 loop spans 13 amino acids. The CDR3 spells CASSLTFRGGYTF. In DNA, the CDR3 is TGTGCCAGCAGCTTAACGTTTCGGGGTGGCTACACCTTC.